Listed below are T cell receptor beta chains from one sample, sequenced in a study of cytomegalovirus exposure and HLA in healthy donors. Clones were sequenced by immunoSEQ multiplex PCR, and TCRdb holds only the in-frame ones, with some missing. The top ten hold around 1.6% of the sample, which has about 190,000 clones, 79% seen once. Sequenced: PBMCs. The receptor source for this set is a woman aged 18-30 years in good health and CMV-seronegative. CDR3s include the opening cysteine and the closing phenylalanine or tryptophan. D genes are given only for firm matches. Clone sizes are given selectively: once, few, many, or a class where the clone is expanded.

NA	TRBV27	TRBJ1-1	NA	TGTGCCAGCAGTTTACGCAGTTACACTGAAGCTTTCTTT	CASSLRSYTEAFF
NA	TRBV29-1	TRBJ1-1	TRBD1	TGCAGCGTTCATACAGGGGACGAAGCTTTCTTT	CSVHTGDEAFF
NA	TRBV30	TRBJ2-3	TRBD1	TGTGCCTGGAGTGGGGACAGTGGGGGTCCAGATACGCAGTATTTT	CAWSGDSGGPDTQYF
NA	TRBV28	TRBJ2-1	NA	TGTGCCAGCAGTTCCCAGGGATATCGGCACAATGAGCAGTTCTTC	CASSSQGYRHNEQFF
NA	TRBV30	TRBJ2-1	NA	TGTGCCTGGAGCCGTGGGGCCCCCTCCTACAATGAGCAGTTCTTC	CAWSRGAPSYNEQFF
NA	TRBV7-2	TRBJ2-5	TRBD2	TGTGCCAGCAGCTTAGTAGGGACTAGCGGCCAAGAGACCCAGTACTTC	CASSLVGTSGQETQYF
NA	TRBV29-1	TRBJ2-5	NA	TGCAGCGTTGGTGCCAGCTCGACTCAAGAGACCCAGTACTTC	CSVGASSTQETQYF
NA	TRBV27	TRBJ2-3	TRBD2	TGTGCCAGCAGTTTAGATGGGGCGGGGGGGATTGCAGATACGCAGTATTTT	CASSLDGAGGIADTQYF
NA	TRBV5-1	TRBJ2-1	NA	TGCGCCAGCAGCCTCACAGGGAGCTCCTACAATGAGCAGTTCTTC	CASSLTGSSYNEQFF
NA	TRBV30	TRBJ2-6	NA	TGTGCCTGGATGAGGACAGGGGCCAACGTCCTGACTTTC	CAWMRTGANVLTF
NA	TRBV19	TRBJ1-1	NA	TGTGCCAGTAGTATAGTCGGGATGAACACTGAAGCTTTCTTT	CASSIVGMNTEAFF
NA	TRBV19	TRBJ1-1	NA	TGTGCCAGTAGTATAGGCAGGAGGGTGGGGAACACTGAAGCTTTCTTT	CASSIGRRVGNTEAFF
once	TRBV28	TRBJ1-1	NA	TGTGCCAGCAGTTTAGGTTCATTGGCGGGCGACACTGAAGCTTTCTTT	CASSLGSLAGDTEAFF
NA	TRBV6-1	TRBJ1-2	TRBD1	TGTGCCAGCAGTGAGACCAGGGGGCCGGGTGTTGGCTACACCTTC	CASSETRGPGVGYTF
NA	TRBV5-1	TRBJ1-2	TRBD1	TGCGCCAGCAGCGAAACGGACAGGGGGACTCGTGGCTACACCTTC	CASSETDRGTRGYTF
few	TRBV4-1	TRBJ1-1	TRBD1	TGCGCCAGCAGCCAGGGGACAGGATCGTTCACTGAAGCTTTCTTT	CASSQGTGSFTEAFF
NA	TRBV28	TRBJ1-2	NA	TGTGCCAGCATCCAGGGTGGTTTTAACTATGGCTACACCTTC	CASIQGGFNYGYTF
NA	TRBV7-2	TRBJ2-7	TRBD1	TGTGCCAGCAGCTTAGGAGGGTCCAGGGGGCTAAACGAGCAGTACTTC	CASSLGGSRGLNEQYF
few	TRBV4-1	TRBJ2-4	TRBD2	TGCGCCAGCAGCCCGGGACTAGCGGGGAATTTAGCCAAAAACATTCAGTACTTC	CASSPGLAGNLAKNIQYF
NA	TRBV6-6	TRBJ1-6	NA	TGTGCCAGCAGTTACTCTCAGCAGGGGCCCAATTCACCCCTCCACTTT	CASSYSQQGPNSPLHF
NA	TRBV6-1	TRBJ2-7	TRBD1	TGTGCCAGCAGTGTAACAGGGGAGACCTACGAGCAGTACTTC	CASSVTGETYEQYF
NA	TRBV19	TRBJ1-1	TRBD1	TGTGCCAGTAGGCAAAGACAGGGCTCGTATGTATTCACTGAAGCTTTCTTT	CASRQRQGSYVFTEAFF
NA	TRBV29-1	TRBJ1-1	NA	TGCAGCGGATTAGCGCCGAGGTCTGAAGCTTTCTTT	CSGLAPRSEAFF
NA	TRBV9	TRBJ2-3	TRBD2	TGTGCCAGCAGCTCCACCGGGGGGGCTACAGATACGCAGTATTTT	CASSSTGGATDTQYF
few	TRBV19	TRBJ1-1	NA	TGTGCCAGTAGTATAGACCCCTTACAGAGCGAAGCTTTCTTT	CASSIDPLQSEAFF
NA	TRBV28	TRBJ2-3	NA	TGTGCCAGCAGTTTTATCGGCACAGATACGCAGTATTTT	CASSFIGTDTQYF
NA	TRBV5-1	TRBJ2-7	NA	TGCGCCAGCAGCACGGGACACTCGGGCTCCGAGCAGTACTTC	CASSTGHSGSEQYF
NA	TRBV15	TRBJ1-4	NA	TGTGCCACAGAGGGCGGGGAAAAACTGTTTTTT	CATEGGEKLFF
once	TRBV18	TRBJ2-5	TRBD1	TGTGCCAGCTCACCTTCCGGGACAGAAGAGACCCAGTACTTC	CASSPSGTEETQYF
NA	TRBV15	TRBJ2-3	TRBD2	TGTGCCACCAGCAGAGAGGGGCTAGCGGGGGCCCGCACAGATACGCAGTATTTT	CATSREGLAGARTDTQYF
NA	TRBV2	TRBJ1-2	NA	TGTGCCAGCAGTGAAGCGACAGGCCCTAACTATGGCTACACCTTC	CASSEATGPNYGYTF
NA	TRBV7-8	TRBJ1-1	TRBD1	TGTGCCAGCAGCTTCTTACAGGGGGCCGGGAACACTGAAGCTTTCTTT	CASSFLQGAGNTEAFF
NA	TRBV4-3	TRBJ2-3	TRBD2	TGCGCCAGCAGCCAGAGCGCTCTAGCGGGATCAAATACGCAGTATTTT	CASSQSALAGSNTQYF
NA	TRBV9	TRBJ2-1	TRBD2	TGTGCCAGCAGCGTAGATCTAGCGGGTGAGCAGTTCTTC	CASSVDLAGEQFF
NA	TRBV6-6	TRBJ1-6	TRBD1	TGTGCCAGCAGTCCCACAGGGGGCGAGAATTCACCCCTCCACTTT	CASSPTGGENSPLHF
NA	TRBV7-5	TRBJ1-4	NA	TGTGCCGGCTGGCACAACCGGGACAGGGTTGAAAAACTGTTTTTT	CAGWHNRDRVEKLFF
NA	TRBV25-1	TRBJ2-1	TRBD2	TGTGCCAGCAGTGGGACTAGCGGTCGGATCTCCTACAATGAGCAGTTCTTC	CASSGTSGRISYNEQFF
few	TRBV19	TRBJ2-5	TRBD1	TGTGCCAGACCTATCGGACAGGGATGCCCGTACCAAGAGACCCAGTACTTC	CARPIGQGCPYQETQYF
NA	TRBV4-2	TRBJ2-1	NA	TGTGCCAGCAGCCAAGCCGAGCTGTCGGGGTACAATGAGCAGTTCTTC	CASSQAELSGYNEQFF
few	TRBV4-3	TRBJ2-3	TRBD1	TGCGCCAGCAGCCCCGCCGGGACAGGGGGCGTGGATACGCAGTATTTT	CASSPAGTGGVDTQYF
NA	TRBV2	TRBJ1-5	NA	TGTGCCAGCAGTGATGGGAGTAGCAATCAGCCCCAGCATTTT	CASSDGSSNQPQHF
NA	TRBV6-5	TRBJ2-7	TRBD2	TGTGCCAGCAGTTACACGGGAGGGGTGGAGCAGTACTTC	CASSYTGGVEQYF
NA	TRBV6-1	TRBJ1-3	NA	TGTGCCAGCAGCCTAACAGGGTTTGGAAACACCATATATTTT	CASSLTGFGNTIYF
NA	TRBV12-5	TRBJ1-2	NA	TGTGCTAGTGGTTTGTCCACCTCCCCCTCGACAGCTAAAACTAACTATGGCTACACCTTC	CASGLSTSPSTAKTNYGYTF
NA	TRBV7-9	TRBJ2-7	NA	TGTGCCAGCAGCCCTCGTTTAGGGGACTACGAGCAGTACTTC	CASSPRLGDYEQYF
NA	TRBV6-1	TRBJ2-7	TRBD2	TGTGCCAGCAGTGAGCGGGGGATCGGGAACGAGCAGTACTTC	CASSERGIGNEQYF
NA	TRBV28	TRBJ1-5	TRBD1	TGTGCCAGCAGCCCTGATGGACAGGATAGCAATCAGCCCCAGCATTTT	CASSPDGQDSNQPQHF
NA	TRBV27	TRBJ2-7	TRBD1	TGTGCCAGCAGTTTCAGGGGGAGTTTTCCCTACGAGCAGTACTTC	CASSFRGSFPYEQYF
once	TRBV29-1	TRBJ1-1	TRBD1	TGCAGCGTGGGGACAGATAAGAACACTGAAGCTTTCTTT	CSVGTDKNTEAFF
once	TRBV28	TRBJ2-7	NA	TGTGCCAGCTCCCAGACTAATGTTTACTTC	CASSQTNVYF